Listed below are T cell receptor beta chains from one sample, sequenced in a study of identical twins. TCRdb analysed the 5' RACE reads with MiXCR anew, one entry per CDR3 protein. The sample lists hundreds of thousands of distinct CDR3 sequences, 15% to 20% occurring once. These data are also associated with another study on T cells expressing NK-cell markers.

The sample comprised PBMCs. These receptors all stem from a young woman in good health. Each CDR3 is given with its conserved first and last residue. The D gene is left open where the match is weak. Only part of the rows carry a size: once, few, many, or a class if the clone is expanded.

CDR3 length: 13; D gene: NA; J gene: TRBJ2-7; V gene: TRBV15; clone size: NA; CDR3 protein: CATSGTGAGTYYF; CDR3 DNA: TGTGCCACCAGCGGTACGGGTGCGGGGACCTACTACTTC
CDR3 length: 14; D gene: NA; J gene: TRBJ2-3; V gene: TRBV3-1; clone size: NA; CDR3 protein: CASSQLYSTDTQYF; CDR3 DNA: TGTGCCAGCAGCCAGCTGTATAGCACAGATACGCAGTATTTT
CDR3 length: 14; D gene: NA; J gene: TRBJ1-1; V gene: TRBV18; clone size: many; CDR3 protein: CASSPMGASTEAFF; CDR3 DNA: TGTGCCAGCTCACCGATGGGGGCGAGCACTGAAGCTTTCTTT
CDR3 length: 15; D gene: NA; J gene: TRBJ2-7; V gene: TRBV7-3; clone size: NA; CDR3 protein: CASSLGVGYSYEQYF; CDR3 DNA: TGTGCCAGCAGCTTAGGAGTAGGGTATTCCTACGAGCAGTACTTC
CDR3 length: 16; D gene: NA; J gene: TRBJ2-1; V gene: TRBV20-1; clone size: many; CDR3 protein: CSARARTGQRVNEQFF; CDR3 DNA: TGCAGTGCTAGAGCCAGGACTGGCCAGCGTGTCAATGAGCAGTTCTTC
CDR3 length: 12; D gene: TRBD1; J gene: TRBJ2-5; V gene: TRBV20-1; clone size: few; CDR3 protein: CSATDRAETQYF; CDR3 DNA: TGCAGTGCCACCGACAGGGCGGAGACCCAGTACTTC
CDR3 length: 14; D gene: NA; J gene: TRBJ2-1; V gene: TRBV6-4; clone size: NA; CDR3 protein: CASSDSTGAPPKFF; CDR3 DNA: TGTGCCAGCAGTGACTCTACGGGGGCGCCTCCTAAGTTCTTC
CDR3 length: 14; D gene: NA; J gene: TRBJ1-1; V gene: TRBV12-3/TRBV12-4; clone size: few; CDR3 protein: CASSPGWGAAEAFF; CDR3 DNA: TGTGCCAGCAGCCCAGGTTGGGGGGCGGCTGAAGCTTTCTTT
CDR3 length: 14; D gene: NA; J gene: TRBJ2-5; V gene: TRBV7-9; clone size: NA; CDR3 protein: CASSLGHGQETQYF; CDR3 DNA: TGTGCCAGCAGCTTAGGGCACGGCCAAGAGACCCAGTACTTC
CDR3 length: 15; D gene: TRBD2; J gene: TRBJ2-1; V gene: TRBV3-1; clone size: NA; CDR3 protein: CASRDLAEAYNEQFF; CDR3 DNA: TGTGCCAGCAGGGATCTAGCGGAGGCGTACAATGAGCAGTTCTTC
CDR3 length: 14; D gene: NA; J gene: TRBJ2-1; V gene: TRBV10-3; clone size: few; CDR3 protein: CAISDREGINEQFF; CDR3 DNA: TGTGCCATCAGTGACAGAGAGGGTATCAATGAGCAGTTCTTC
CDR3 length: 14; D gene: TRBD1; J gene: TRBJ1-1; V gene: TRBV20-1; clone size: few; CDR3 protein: CSARDRQGATEAFF; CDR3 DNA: TGCAGTGCTAGAGATCGGCAGGGGGCAACTGAAGCTTTCTTT
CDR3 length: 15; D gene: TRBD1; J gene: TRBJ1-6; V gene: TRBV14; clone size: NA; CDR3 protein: CASSQTWTGDSPLHF; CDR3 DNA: TGTGCCAGCAGCCAAACCTGGACAGGGGATTCACCCCTCCACTTT
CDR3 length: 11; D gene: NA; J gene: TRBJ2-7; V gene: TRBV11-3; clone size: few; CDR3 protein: CASSLNDEQYF; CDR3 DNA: TGTGCCAGCAGCTTGAACGACGAGCAGTACTTC
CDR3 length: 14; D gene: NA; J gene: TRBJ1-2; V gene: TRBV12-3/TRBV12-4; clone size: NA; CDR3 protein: CASSLGGTTWGYTF; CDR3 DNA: TGTGCCAGCAGTTTAGGTGGGACAACTTGGGGCTACACCTTC
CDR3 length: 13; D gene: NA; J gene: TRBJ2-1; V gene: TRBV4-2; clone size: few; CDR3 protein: CASSQDSWDEQFF; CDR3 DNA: TGTGCCAGCAGCCAAGATTCTTGGGATGAGCAGTTCTTC
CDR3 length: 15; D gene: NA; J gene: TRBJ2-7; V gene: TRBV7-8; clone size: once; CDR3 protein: CASSALDRYSYEQYF; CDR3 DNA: TGTGCCAGCAGCGCCTTAGACAGGTACTCCTACGAGCAGTACTTC
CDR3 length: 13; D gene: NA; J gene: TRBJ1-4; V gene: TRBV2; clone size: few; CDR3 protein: CASTGTGNEKLFF; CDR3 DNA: TGTGCCAGCACCGGGACGGGCAATGAAAAACTGTTTTTT
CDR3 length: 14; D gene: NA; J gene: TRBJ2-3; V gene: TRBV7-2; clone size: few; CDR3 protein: CASSLVGRGDTQYF; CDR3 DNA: TGTGCCAGCAGCTTAGTGGGCCGCGGAGATACGCAGTATTTT
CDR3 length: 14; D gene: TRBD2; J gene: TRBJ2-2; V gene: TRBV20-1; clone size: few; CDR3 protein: CSASKRDGTGELFF; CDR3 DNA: TGCAGTGCTTCCAAGCGGGACGGGACCGGGGAGCTGTTTTTT
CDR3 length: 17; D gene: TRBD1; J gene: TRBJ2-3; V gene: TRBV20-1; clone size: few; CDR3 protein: CSAPWQGARFGTDTQYF; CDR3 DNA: TGCAGTGCCCCCTGGCAGGGGGCGCGCTTTGGCACAGATACGCAGTATTTT
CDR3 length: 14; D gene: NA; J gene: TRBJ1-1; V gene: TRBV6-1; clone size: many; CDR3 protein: CASRAPTPGTEAFF; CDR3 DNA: TGTGCCAGCAGGGCTCCGACCCCGGGCACTGAAGCTTTCTTT
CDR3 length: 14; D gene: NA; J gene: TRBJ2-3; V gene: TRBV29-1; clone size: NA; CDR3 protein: CSVANRERSDTQYF; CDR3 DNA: TGCAGCGTGGCTAACAGGGAAAGGTCAGATACGCAGTATTTT
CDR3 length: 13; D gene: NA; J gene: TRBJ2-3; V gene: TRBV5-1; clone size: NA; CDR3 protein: CASRAGETDTQYF; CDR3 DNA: TGCGCCAGCCGTGCCGGGGAAACAGATACGCAGTATTTT
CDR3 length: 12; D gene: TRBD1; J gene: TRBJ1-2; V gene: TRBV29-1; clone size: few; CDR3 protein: CSVAGQLSRNTF; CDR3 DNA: TGCAGCGTTGCGGGACAGCTTTCTCGAAACACCTTC
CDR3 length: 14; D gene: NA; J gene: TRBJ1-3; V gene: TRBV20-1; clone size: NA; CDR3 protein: CSARDLTSGNTIYF; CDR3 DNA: TGCAGTGCTAGAGATCTGACGTCTGGAAACACCATATATTTT
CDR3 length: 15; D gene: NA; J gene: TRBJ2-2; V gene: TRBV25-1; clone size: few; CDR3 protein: CASSPRKLAAGELFF; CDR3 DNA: TGTGCCAGCTCCCCGAGAAAGTTAGCAGCCGGGGAGCTGTTTTTT